This T cell receptor (beta chain) emerged from a study of circulating tumor DNA in untreated peripheral T-cell lymphoma. Profiling relied on immunoSEQ multiplex PCR, and the TCRdb table lists in-frame clones only, not all of them. The table shows approximately 8,900 clones, with around four fifths occurring only once. This clone is a singleton in its sample. This tumor tissue came from a pretreatment baseline collection. Trimming pared 2 bases from V and 0 bases from J, leaving 13 bases between. CDR3 length equals 16 residues. The sequence derives from a human donor with peripheral T-cell lymphoma. The sample was tumor tissue. The rearrangement links TRBV23-1 to TRBJ1-2, with D possibly being TRBD1 (6 bases). TRBV23-1 falls under the ORF class, with uncertain function. CDR3 residues: CASSQSEGVANYGYTF. CDR3 sequence (DNA): TGCGCCAGCAGTCAAAGCGAGGGGGTAGCTAACTATGGCTACACCTTC.